The clone carrying this T cell receptor beta chain showed up just once. This specimen belongs to a study of blood T cell repertoires in COVID-19. Study information: T cells, B-cell-depleted T cells, or PBMCs supplied cDNA or gDNA.

Across about 22 US areas, participants ranged in age from about 18 to 90 years. As handled by the study authors: Amplification from reference gene primers served as the basis for estimated nucleated cell counts. Libraries were prepared by immunoSEQ multiplex PCR; TCRdb keeps only in-frame clonotypes and omits some of them. V and J calls plus clone size are reproduced from that table; the DNA served to infer D and trimming. The sample comprises 200,000 to 250,000 clones, about 86% of which are singletons, and approximately 3.3% rests with the top ten. Trimming took 5 bases from V and 4 from J; bases not matched to a gene: 6. The CDR3 consists of 14 residues. Germline assignment: CDR1 SGHTA and CDR2 FQGNSA.

The chain is built from TRBV7-2 and TRBJ1-2; TRBD1 matches at 8 bases. The clonotype was recovered from a woman aged 45 to 65 in a cohort exposed to, infected with or recovered from COVID-19 (not recorded which). The sample consisted of PBMCs or T cells enriched from blood (not recorded which). The CDR3 DNA is TGTGCCAGCAGCCCGAAAGACAGGGGCTATGGCTACACCTTC. It yields the protein CASSPKDRGYGYTF.